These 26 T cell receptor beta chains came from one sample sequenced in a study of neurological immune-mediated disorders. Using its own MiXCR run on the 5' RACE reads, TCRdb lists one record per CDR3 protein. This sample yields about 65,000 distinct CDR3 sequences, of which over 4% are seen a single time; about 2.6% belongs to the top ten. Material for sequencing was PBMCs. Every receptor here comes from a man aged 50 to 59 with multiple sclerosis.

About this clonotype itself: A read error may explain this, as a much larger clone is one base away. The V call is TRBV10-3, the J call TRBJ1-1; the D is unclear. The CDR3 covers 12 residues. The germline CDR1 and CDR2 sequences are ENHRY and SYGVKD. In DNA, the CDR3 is TGTGCCAACAGTGACGGAAACACTGAAGCTTTCTTT. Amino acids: CANSDGNTEAFF.

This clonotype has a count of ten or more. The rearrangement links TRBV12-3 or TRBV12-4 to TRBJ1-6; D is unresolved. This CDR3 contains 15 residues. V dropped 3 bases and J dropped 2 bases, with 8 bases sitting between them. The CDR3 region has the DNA TGTGCCAGCAGTTTGCCCCGGACCTATAATTCACCCCTCCACTTT. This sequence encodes CASSLPRTYNSPLHF.

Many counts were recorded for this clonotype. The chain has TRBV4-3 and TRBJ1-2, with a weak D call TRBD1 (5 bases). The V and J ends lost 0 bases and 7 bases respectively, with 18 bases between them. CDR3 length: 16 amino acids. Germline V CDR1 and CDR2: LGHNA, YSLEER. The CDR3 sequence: CASSQDWDQAGPGYTF. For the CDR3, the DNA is TGCGCCAGCAGCCAAGATTGGGATCAGGCAGGGCCTGGCTACACCTTC.

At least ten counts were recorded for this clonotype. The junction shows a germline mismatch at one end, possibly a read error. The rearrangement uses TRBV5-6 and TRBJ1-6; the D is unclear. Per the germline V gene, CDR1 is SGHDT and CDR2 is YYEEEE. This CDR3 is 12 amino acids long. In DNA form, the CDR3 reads TGTGCCAGCAGCTTGCAGTCCTCACCCCTCAACTTT. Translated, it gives CASSLQSSPLNF. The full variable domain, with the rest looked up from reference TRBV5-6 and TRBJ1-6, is DAGVTQSPTHLIKTRGQQVTLRCSPKSGHDTVSWYQQALGQGPQFIFQYYEEEERQRGNFPDRFSGHQFPNYSSELNVNALLLGDSALYLCASSLQSSPLNFGNGTRLTVT.

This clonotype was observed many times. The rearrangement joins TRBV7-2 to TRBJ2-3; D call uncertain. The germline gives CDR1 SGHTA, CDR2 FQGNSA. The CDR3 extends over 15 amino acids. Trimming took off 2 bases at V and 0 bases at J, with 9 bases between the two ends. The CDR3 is CASSLRPQSTDTQYF. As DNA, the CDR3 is TGTGCCAGCAGCTTACGACCACAAAGCACAGATACGCAGTATTTT.

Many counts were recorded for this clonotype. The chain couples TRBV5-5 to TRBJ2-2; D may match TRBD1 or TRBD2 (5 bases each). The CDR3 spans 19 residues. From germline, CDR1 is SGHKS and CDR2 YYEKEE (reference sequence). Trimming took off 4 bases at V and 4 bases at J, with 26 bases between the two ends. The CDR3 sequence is CASSGRTGHRPGSTGELFF. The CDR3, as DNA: TGTGCCAGCAGCGGTAGGACGGGGCACCGACCAGGTAGCACCGGGGAGCTGTTTTTT. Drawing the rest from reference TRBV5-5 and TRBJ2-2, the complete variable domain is DAGVTQSPTHLIKTRGQQVTLRCSPISGHKSVSWYQQVLGQGPQFIFQYYEKEERGRGNFPDRFSARQFPNYSSELNVNALLLGDSALYLCASSGRTGHRPGSTGELFFGEGSRLTVL.

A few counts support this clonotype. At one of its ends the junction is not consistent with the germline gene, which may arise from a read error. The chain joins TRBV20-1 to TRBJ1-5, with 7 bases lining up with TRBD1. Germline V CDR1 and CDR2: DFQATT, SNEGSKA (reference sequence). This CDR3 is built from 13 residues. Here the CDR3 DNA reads TGCAGTGCTAGAAGGACAGGTTATCAGCCCCAGAATTTT. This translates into CSARRTGYQPQNF.

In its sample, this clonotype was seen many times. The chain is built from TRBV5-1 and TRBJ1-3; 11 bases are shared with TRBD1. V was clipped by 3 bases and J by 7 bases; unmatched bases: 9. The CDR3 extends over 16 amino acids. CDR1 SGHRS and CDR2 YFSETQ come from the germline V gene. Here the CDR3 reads CASSWTGGAGMNTIYF. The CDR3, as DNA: TGCGCCAGCAGCTGGACAGGGGGCGCCGGGATGAACACCATATATTTT.

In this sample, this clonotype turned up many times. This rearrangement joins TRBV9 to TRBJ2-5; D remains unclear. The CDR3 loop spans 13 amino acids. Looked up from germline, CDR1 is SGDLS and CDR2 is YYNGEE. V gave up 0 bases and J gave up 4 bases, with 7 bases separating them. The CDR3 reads CASSVAASETQYF. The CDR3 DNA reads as TGTGCCAGCAGCGTAGCGGCCTCAGAGACCCAGTACTTC.

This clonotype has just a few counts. CDR3 region: CASSRKRGNPSGNEQFF. CDR3 DNA: TGCGCCAGCAGCCGAAAGAGGGGGAACCCGAGCGGCAATGAGCAGTTCTTC. The gene calls are TRBV4-1 and TRBJ2-1, with a weak D call TRBD1 (6 bases). V was clipped by 4 bases and J by 6 bases, with 22 bases between them. The CDR3 is made up of 17 amino acids. CDR1 and CDR2 from the germline V gene are MGHRA and YSYEKL.

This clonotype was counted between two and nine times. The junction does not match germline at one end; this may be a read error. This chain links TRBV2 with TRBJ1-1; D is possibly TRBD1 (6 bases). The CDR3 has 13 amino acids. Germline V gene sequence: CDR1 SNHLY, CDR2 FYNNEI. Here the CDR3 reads CASRATGYPNQAF. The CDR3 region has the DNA TGTGCCAGCAGAGCCACAGGGTATCCAAACCAAGCCTTT.

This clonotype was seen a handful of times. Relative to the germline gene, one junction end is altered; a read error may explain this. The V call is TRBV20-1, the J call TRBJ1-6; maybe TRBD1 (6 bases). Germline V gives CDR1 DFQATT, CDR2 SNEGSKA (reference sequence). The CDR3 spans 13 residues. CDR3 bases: TGCAGTGCTGAACAGGGTTATAATTCACCCCTCAACTTT. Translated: CSAEQGYNSPLNF.

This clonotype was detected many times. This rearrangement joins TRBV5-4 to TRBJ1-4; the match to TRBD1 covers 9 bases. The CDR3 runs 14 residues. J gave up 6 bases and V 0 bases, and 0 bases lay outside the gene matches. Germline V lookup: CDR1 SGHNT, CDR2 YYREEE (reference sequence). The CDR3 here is CASSLDRGHEKLFF. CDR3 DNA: TGTGCCAGCAGCTTGGACAGGGGGCATGAAAAACTGTTTTTT.

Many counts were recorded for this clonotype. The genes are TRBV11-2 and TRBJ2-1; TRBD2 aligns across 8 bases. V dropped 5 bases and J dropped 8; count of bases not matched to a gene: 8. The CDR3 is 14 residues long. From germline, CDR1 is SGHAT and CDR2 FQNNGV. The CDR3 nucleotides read TGTGCCAGCAGCCCCCCGGGGGGGTGGGATGAGCAGTTCTTC. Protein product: CASSPPGGWDEQFF.

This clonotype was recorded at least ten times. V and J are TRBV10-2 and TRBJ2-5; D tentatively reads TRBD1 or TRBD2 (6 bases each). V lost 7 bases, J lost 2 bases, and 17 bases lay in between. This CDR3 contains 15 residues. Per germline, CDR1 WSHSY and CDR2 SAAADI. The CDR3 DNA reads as TGCGCCAGCAATCGACGGGGGCCCATTCAAGAGACCCAGTACTTC. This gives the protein CASNRRGPIQETQYF.

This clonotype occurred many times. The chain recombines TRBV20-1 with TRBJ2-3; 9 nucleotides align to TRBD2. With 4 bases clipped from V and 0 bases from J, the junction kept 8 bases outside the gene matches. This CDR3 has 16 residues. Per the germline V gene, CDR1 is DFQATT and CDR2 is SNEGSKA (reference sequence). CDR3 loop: CSANHGTSPSTDTQYF. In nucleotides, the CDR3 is TGCAGTGCTAACCATGGGACTAGCCCAAGCACAGATACGCAGTATTTT.

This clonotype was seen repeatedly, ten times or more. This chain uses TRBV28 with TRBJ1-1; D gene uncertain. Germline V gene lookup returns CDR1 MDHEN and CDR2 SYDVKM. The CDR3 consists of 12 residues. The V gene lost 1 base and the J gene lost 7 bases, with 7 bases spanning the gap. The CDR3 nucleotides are TGTGCCAGCAGTTTATCAAGCCTTGAAGCTTTCTTT. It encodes CASSLSSLEAFF.

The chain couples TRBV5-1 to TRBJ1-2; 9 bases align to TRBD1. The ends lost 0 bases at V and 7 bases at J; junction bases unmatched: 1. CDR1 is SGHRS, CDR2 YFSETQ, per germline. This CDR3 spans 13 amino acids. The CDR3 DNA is TGCGCCAGCAGCTTGGACAGGGGGCCTGGCTACACCTTC. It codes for CASSLDRGPGYTF.

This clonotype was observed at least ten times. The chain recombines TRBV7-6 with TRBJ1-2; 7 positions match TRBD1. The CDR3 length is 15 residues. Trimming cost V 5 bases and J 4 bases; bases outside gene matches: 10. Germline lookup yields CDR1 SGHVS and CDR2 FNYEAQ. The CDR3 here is CASSHDPGQLYGYTF. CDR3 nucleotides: TGTGCCAGCAGCCATGATCCGGGACAGCTCTATGGCTACACCTTC.

In DNA, the CDR3 is TGTGCCAGCAACCCCAAGCGGGTCCTACATCGAGAGACCCAGTACTTC. It encodes CASNPKRVLHRETQYF. The chain employs TRBV7-8 and TRBJ2-5, with a tentative D call TRBD2 (6 bases). The V gene lost 7 bases and the J gene lost 4 bases, with 22 bases spanning the gap. CDR1 is SGHVS and CDR2 is FQNEAQ in the germline V gene. CDR3 length equals 16 residues.

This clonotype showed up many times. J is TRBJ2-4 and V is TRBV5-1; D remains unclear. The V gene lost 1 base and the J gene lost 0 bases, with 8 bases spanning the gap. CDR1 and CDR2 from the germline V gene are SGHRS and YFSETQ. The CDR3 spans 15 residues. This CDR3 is CASSLNRVAKNIQYF. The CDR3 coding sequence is TGCGCCAGCAGCTTGAACCGGGTAGCCAAAAACATTCAGTACTTC. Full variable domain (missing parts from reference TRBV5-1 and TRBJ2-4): KAGVTQTPRYLIKTRGQQVTLSCSPISGHRSVSWYQQTPGQGLQFLFEYFSETQRNKGNFPGRFSGRQFSNSRSEMNVSTLELGDSALYLCASSLNRVAKNIQYFGAGTRLSVL.

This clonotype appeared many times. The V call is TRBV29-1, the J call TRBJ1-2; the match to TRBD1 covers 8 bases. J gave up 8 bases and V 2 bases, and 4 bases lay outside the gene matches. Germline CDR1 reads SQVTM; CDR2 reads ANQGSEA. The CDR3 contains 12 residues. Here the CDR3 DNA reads TGCAGCGTTGAACAGGGGGCGCAGGGCTACACCTTC. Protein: CSVEQGAQGYTF.

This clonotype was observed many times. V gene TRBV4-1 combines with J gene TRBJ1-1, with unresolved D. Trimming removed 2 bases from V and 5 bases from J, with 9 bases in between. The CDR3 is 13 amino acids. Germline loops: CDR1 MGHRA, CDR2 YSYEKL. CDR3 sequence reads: CASSQQSLTEAFF. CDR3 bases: TGCGCCAGCAGCCAACAAAGTCTGACTGAAGCTTTCTTT.

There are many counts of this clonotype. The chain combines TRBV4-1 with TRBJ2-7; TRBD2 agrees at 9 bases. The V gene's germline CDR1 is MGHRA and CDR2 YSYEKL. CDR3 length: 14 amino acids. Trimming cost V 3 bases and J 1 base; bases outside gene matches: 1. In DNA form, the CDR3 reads TGCGCCAGCAGCCAGGCGGGGGGGTCCTACGAGCAGTACGTC. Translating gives CASSQAGGSYEQYV.

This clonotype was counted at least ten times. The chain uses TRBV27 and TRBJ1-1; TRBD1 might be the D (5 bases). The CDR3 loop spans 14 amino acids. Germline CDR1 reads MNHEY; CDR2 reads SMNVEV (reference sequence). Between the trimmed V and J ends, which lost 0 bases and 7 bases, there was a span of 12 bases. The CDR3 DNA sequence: TGTGCCAGCAGTTTATCGGGGCTTCGCGGTGAAGCTTTCTTT. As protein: CASSLSGLRGEAFF.

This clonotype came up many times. The CDR3 sequence is CATSRDVAGNEQYF. CDR3 DNA sequence: TGTGCCACCAGCAGAGATGTTGCAGGGAACGAGCAGTACTTC. The chain links TRBV15 to TRBJ2-7; a possible D gene is TRBD1 (5 bases). V was cut by 0 bases and J by 5 bases, with 11 bases left in between. CDR1 and CDR2 from the germline V gene are LNHNV and YYDKDF (reference sequence). The CDR3 contains 14 residues.